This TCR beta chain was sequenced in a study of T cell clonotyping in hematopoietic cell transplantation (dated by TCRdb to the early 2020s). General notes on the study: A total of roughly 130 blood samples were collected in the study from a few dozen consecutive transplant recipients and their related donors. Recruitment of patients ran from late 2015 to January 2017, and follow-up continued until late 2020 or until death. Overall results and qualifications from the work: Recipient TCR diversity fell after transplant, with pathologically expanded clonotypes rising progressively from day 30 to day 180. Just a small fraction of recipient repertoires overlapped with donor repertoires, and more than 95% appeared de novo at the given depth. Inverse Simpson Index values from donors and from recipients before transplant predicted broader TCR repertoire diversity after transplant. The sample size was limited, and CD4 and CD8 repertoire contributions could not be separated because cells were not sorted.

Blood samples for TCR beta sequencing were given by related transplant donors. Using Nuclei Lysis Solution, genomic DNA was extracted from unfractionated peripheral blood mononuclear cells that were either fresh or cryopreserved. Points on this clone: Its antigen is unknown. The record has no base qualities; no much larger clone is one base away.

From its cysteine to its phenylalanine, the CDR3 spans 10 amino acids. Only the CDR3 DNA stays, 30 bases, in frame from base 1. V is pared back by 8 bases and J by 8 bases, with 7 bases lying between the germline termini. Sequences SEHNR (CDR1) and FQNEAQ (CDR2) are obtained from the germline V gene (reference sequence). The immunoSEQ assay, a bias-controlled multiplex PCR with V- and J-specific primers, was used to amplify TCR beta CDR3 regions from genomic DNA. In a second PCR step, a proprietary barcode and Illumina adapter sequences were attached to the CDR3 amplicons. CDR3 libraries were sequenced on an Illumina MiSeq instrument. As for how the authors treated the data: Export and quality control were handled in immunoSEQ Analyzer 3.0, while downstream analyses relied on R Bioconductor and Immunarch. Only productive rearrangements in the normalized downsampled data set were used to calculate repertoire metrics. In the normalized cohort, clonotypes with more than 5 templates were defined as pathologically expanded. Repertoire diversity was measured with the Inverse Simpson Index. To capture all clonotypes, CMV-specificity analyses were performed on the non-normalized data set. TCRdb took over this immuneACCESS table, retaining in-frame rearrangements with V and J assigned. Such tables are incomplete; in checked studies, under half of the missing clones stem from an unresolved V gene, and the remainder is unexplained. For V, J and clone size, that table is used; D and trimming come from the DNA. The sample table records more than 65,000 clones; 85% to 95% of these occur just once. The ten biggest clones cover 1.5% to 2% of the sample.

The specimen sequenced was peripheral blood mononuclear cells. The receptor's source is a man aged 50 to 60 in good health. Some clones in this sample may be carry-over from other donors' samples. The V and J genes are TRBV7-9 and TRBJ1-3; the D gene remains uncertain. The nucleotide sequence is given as TGTGCCAGCGAAGTGGACACCATATATTTT. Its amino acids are CASEVDTIYF. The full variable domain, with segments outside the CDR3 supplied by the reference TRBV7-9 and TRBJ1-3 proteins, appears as DTGVSQNPRHKITKRGQNVTFRCDPISEHNRLYWYRQTLGQGPEFLTYFQNEAQLEKSRLLSDRFSAERPKGSFSTLEIQRTEQGDSAMYLCASEVDTIYFGEGSWLTVV.